The clone carrying this T cell receptor beta chain was found many times. Its antigen is undetermined. This record comes from a study of T cell repertoires in cytomegalovirus infection. TCRdb re-called the reads through MiXCR, storing one row per CDR3 protein. The repertoire holds approximately 340,000 distinct CDR3 sequences, just under 30% seen once, with around 20% in the top ten. The CDR3 spans 13 residues. The germline CDR1 and CDR2 sequences are MDHEN and SYDVKM. Trimming pared 1 base from V and 0 bases from J, leaving 3 bases between. The sample in question was cultured PBMCs, obtained from culture after CMV antigen stimulation. This clonotype was sampled from a human donor in good health (CMV status not recorded). Some clones in this sample may be carry-over from other donors' samples. J is TRBJ1-2 and V is TRBV28, with unresolved D. CDR3 coding DNA: TGTGCCAGCAGTTTATCCCCTAACTATGGCTACACCTTC. As protein: CASSLSPNYGYTF.